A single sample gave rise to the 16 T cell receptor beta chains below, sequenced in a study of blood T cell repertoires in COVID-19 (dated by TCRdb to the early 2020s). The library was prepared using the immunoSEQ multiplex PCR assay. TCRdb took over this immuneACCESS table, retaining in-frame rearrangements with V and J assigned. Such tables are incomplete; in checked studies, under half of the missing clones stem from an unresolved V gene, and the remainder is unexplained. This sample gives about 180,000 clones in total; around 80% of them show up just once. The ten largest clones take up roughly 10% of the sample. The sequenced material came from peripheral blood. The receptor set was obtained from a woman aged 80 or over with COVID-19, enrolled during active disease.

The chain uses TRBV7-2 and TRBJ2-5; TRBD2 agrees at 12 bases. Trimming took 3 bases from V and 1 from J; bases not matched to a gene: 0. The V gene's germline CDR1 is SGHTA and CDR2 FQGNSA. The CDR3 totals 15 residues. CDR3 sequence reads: CASSLGLAGQETQYF. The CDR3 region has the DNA TGTGCCAGCAGCTTGGGACTAGCGGGCCAAGAGACCCAGTACTTC.

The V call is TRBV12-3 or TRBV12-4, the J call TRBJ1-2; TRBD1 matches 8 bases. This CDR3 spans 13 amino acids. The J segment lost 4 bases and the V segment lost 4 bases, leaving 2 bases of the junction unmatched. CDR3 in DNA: TGTGCCAGCAGTTACAGGGGGGCCTATGGCTACACCTTC. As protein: CASSYRGAYGYTF.

Here the CDR3 DNA reads TGCAGCTACTCCTTCGGGAACGAGCAGTACTTC. Encoded protein: CSYSFGNEQYF. The rearrangement links TRBV29-1 to TRBJ2-7, with D tentatively TRBD2 (5 bases). The CDR3 runs 11 residues. In germline, CDR1 is SQVTM, CDR2 ANQGSEA. V lost 8 bases to trimming and J lost 5 bases, with 13 bases between them.

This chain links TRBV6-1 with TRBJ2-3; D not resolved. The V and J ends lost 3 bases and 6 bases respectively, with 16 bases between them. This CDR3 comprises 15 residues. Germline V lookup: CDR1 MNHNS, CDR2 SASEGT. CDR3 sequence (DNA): TGTGCCAGCAGTGATCTACTTAGTTCGTATGATACGCAGTATTTT. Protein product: CASSDLLSSYDTQYF.

CDR3 loop: CSARQGPNTGELFF. CDR3 DNA: TGCAGCGCGAGACAGGGACCCAACACCGGGGAGCTGTTTTTT. The V call is TRBV29-1, the J call TRBJ2-2; 7 bases match TRBD1. Trimming cost V 7 bases and J 2 bases; bases outside gene matches: 7. The CDR3 has 14 residues. CDR1 and CDR2 from the germline V gene are SQVTM and ANQGSEA.

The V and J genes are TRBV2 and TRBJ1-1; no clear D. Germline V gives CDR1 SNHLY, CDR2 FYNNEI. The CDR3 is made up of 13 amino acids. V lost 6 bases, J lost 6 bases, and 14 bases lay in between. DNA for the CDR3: TGTGCCAGCAGGACCACCACAGTTGCTGAAGCTTTCTTT. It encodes CASRTTTVAEAFF.

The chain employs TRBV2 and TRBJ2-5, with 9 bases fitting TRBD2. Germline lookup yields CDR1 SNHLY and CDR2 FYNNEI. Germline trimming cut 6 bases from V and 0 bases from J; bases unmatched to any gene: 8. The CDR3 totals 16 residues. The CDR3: CASRRASGVYQETQYF. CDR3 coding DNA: TGTGCCAGCAGGAGGGCTAGCGGGGTTTACCAAGAGACCCAGTACTTC.

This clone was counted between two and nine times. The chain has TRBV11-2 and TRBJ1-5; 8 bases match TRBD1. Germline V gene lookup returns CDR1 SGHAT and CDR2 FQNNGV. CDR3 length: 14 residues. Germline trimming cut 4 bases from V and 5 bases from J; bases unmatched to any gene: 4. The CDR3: CASSSPGGDQPQHF. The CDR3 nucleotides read TGTGCCAGCAGCTCCCCAGGGGGCGATCAGCCCCAGCATTTT.

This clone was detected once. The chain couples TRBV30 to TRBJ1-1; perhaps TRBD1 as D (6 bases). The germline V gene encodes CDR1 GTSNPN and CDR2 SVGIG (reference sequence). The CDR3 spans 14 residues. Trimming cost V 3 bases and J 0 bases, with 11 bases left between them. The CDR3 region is CAWSIGQMNTEAFF. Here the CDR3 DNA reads TGTGCCTGGAGCATTGGACAGATGAACACTGAAGCTTTCTTT. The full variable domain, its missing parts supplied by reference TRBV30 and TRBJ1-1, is SQTIHQWPATLVQPVGSPLSLECTVEGTSNPNLYWYRQAAGRGLQLLFYSVGIGQISSEVPQNLSASRPQDRQFILSSKKLLLSDSGFYLCAWSIGQMNTEAFFGQGTRLTVV.

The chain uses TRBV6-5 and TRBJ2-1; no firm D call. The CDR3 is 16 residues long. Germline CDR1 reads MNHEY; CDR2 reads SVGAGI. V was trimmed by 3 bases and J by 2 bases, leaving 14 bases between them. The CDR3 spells CASSYSGYGTYNEQFF. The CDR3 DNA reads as TGTGCCAGCAGTTATTCCGGGTACGGCACCTACAATGAGCAGTTCTTC.

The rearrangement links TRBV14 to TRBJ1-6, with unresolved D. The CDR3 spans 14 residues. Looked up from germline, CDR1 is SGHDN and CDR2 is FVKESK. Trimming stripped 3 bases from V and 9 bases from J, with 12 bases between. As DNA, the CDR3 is TGTGCCAGCAGCCAGTGGCAATCGGGTTCACCCCTCCACTTT. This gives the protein CASSQWQSGSPLHF.

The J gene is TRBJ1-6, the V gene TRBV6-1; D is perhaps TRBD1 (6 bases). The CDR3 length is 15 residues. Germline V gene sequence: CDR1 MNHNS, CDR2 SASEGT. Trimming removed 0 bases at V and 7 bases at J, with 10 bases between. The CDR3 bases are TGTGCCAGCAGTGAAGCGTCAGGGGTAAATTCACCCCTCCACTTT. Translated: CASSEASGVNSPLHF.

The DNA for the CDR3 is TGTGCCAGCTCACCACCGTCGACTCCTCGGAAGACCCAGTACTTC. It codes for CASSPPSTPRKTQYF. The rearrangement links TRBV18 to TRBJ2-5; D remains unclear. Germline loops: CDR1 KGHSH, CDR2 LQKENI. This CDR3 has 15 amino acids. The V end lost 0 bases, the J end lost 6 bases, and 14 bases lay between the germline ends.

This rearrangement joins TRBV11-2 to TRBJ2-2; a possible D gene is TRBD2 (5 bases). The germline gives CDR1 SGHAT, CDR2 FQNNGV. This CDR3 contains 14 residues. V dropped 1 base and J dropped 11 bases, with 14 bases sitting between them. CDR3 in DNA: TGTGCCAGCAGCTTAGCCCCTGACGCGGGCGAGCTGTTTTTT. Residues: CASSLAPDAGELFF.

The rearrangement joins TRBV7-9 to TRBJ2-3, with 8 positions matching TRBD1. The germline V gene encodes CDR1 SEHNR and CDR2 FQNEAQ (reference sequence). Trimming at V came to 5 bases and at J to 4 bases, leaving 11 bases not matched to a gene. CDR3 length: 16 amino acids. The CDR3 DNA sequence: TGTGCCAGCAGCCCGCCGACAGGGGCCCTCGCAGATACGCAGTATTTT. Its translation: CASSPPTGALADTQYF.

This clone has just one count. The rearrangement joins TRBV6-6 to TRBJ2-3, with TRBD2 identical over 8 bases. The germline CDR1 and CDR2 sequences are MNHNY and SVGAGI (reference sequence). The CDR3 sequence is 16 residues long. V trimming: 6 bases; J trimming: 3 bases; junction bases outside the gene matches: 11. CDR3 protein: CASSGLTGGLTDTQYF. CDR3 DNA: TGTGCCAGCAGCGGCTTGACGGGGGGGTTAACAGATACGCAGTATTTT.